This T cell receptor beta chain was sequenced during a study of shared clonotypes between healthy human individuals. Study overall: Two female and a few male donors aged 18 to 49 were enrolled. Per donor, CD8 memory used one plate, CD8 naive used two, CD4 memory used three and CD4 naive used three.

Study-wide results and caveats: Generation probability values for non-shared clonotypes were lower than those for clonotypes shared by all four donors. A few donors had around 5% of their naive CD4 clonotypes in common.

The V and J ends lost 3 bases and 3 bases respectively, with 20 bases between them. CDR3 length: 17 residues. Per the germline V gene, CDR1 is SGDLS and CDR2 is YYNGEE. The naive CD8 population came from CD45RO-negative cells selected for CCR7, without terminally differentiated effector memory CD45RA+ cells. Generated by immunoSEQ multiplex PCR, the TCRdb table keeps only in-frame clones and is missing some. The sample lists roughly 2.1 million clones, just over 90% occurring once. Worth noting for this clone: The antigen is not known.

V is TRBV9 and J is TRBJ2-3; tentative D call: TRBD1 (5 bases). The TCR was taken from a young man in good health. Some clones in this sample may be carry-over from other donors' samples. Sequencing input: naive CD8+ T cells from PBMCs. CDR3 region: CASSGPIVRVRTDTQYF. The CDR3 coding sequence is TGTGCCAGCAGCGGACCAATAGTCAGGGTACGGACAGATACGCAGTATTTT.